Below are 20 T cell receptor beta chains sequenced from a single sample in a study of memory CD4+ T cells and cytomegalovirus serostatus. Single viable CD3+CD4+CD8-CD45RO+ cells were sorted as the memory CD4+ T cells. Repertoires were generated with immunoSEQ multiplex PCR, while TCRdb's copy carries only in-frame clones and drops some. The sample yields 25,000 to 30,000 clones, 70% to 80% seen once. The sample consisted of memory CD4+ T cells from blood. The receptors come from an adult in good health and CMV-seronegative.

This chain joins TRBV25-1 and TRBJ1-1; maybe TRBD1 (5 bases). The CDR3 extends over 14 amino acids. V was cut by 3 bases and J by 1 base, with 9 bases left in between. Germline-derived CDR1 and CDR2 are MGHDK and SYGVNS. CDR3 region: CASSEDRGNTEAFF. The CDR3 DNA is TGTGCCAGCAGTGAGGATAGGGGGAACACTGAAGCTTTCTTT.

J is TRBJ1-2 and V is TRBV6-5, with TRBD1 identical over 8 bases. With V trimmed by 10 bases and J by 4 bases, 11 bases remained unmatched. The germline V gene encodes CDR1 MNHEY and CDR2 SVGAGI. The length of the CDR3 is 14 residues. The CDR3 nucleotides read TGTGCCACATTTACCTTAACAGGGGGCTATGGCTACACCTTC. It encodes CATFTLTGGYGYTF.

The gene calls are TRBV4-3 and TRBJ1-2; 7 nucleotides match TRBD1. J lost 7 bases, V lost 0 bases, and 5 bases had no gene match. Germline V gives CDR1 LGHNA, CDR2 YSLEER. This CDR3 is 14 amino acids long. CDR3 in amino acids: CASSQDNRGIGYTF. The CDR3 coding sequence is TGCGCCAGCAGCCAAGATAACAGGGGAATTGGCTACACCTTC.

The chain combines TRBV18 with TRBJ1-1; 7 bases are shared with TRBD1. The CDR3 length is 13 residues. The V and J ends lost 0 bases and 8 bases, in that order; junction bases with no gene match: 3. Germline loops: CDR1 KGHSH, CDR2 LQKENI. CDR3: CASSPPTGSEAFF. Written as DNA, the CDR3 is TGTGCCAGCTCACCACCGACAGGGTCAGAAGCTTTCTTT.

CDR3 sequence reads: CASRADLRGTEAFF. The CDR3 DNA sequence: TGTGCCAGCAGGGCCGACCTCAGGGGGACTGAAGCTTTCTTT. The V and J genes are TRBV28 and TRBJ1-1; 7 bases match TRBD1. This CDR3 contains 14 residues. CDR1 and CDR2 from the germline V gene are MDHEN and SYDVKM. The V and J ends lost 6 bases and 5 bases, in that order; junction bases with no gene match: 9.

This clone was seen only once. This rearrangement joins TRBV20-1 to TRBJ2-1; D is unclear. The CDR3 totals 10 residues. The germline CDR1 and CDR2 sequences are DFQATT and SNEGSKA (reference sequence). The V end lost 6 bases, the J end lost 5 bases, and 5 bases lay between the germline ends. In nucleotides, the CDR3 is TGCAGTGCCCAGGACAATGAGCAGTTCTTC. Translated, it gives CSAQDNEQFF.

The V call is TRBV15, the J call TRBJ1-4; D is perhaps TRBD1 (5 bases). This CDR3 has 16 residues. V dropped 1 base and J dropped 7 bases, with 16 bases sitting between them. Germline CDR1 is LNHNV and CDR2 is YYDKDF (reference sequence). DNA of the CDR3: TGTGCCACCAGCAGAGGTCGAAGAGGGGAGTTTGAAAAACTGTTTTTT. Protein: CATSRGRRGEFEKLFF.

J is TRBJ1-1 and V is TRBV19; 7 bases agree with TRBD1. Germline CDR1 and CDR2: LNHDA and SQIVND (reference sequence). J lost 3 bases, V lost 3 bases, and 1 base had no gene match. The length of the CDR3 is 13 residues. CDR3 nucleotide sequence: TGTGCCAGTAGTATCGACAGGGACACTGAAGCTTTCTTT. Protein: CASSIDRDTEAFF.

This chain connects TRBV6-6 to TRBJ2-4, with D perhaps assigned TRBD1 or TRBD2 (5 bases each). CDR1 and CDR2 (germline): MNHNY, SVGAGI (reference sequence). The CDR3 contains 15 residues. V was trimmed by 2 bases and J by 1 base, leaving 9 bases between them. In DNA form, the CDR3 reads TGTGCCAGCAGTTACGAGTGGGGGGCCAAAAACATTCAGTACTTC. As protein: CASSYEWGAKNIQYF.

J is TRBJ2-2 and V is TRBV5-1, with a tentative D call TRBD1 (6 bases). V lost 4 bases and J lost 5, with 21 bases in between. From germline, CDR1 is SGHRS and CDR2 YFSETQ. CDR3 length: 17 amino acids. The CDR3 DNA reads as TGCGCCAGCAGCCCGGGTCCCCGGGACGGACAGACCGGGGAGCTGTTTTTT. It codes for CASSPGPRDGQTGELFF.

Remarks on this clone: One end of the junction is discordant with germline, which a read error may explain. J is TRBJ2-2 and V is TRBV7-7; TRBD1 agrees at 11 bases. Germline values: CDR1 SSHAT, CDR2 FNYEAQ (reference sequence). The CDR3 spans 17 residues. This CDR3 reads CASSPRTGGAYTGELFF. The CDR3 region has the DNA TGTGCTAGCAGCCCTCGGACAGGGGGCGCTTACACCGGGGAGCTGTTTTTT. The whole variable domain, remainder taken from reference TRBV7-7 and TRBJ2-2, is GAGVSQSPRYKVTKRGQDVTLRCDPISSHATLYWYQQALGQGPEFLTYFNYEAQPDKSGLPSDRFSAERPEGSISTLTIQRTEQRDSAMYRCASSPRTGGAYTGELFFGEGSRLTVL.

CDR3 nucleotides: TGTGCCAGCAGCTTAGATGGGACAGCTAATGAAAAACTGTTTTTT. Residues: CASSLDGTANEKLFF. The chain carries TRBV7-8 and TRBJ1-4; 7 bases are shared with TRBD1. The ends lost 1 base at V and 3 bases at J; junction bases unmatched: 2. This CDR3 has 15 amino acids. Germline V gene sequence: CDR1 SGHVS, CDR2 FQNEAQ.

This clone occurred a few times. The chain recombines TRBV30 with TRBJ1-1; D ambiguous. The germline V gene has CDR1 GTSNPN and CDR2 SVGIG (reference sequence). V lost 1 base and J 10 bases, leaving 10 bases between the germline ends. CDR3 length equals 11 residues. The CDR3 here is CAWSERLRAFF. CDR3 DNA sequence: TGTGCCTGGAGTGAGAGACTTCGAGCTTTCTTT.

This clone was found a few times. The chain employs TRBV30 and TRBJ1-1; D gene uncertain. Germline V CDR1 and CDR2: GTSNPN, SVGIG (reference sequence). Trimming stripped 2 bases from V and 4 bases from J, with 17 bases between. There are 15 residues in the CDR3. The DNA for the CDR3 is TGTGCCTGGAGTTACTCTGCGGGGTGGGGCACTGAAGCTTTCTTT. This gives the protein CAWSYSAGWGTEAFF.

The chain is built from TRBV19 and TRBJ1-2; no firm D call. The V gene lost 2 bases and the J gene lost 8 bases, with 12 bases spanning the gap. Looked up from germline, CDR1 is LNHDA and CDR2 is SQIVND (reference sequence). This CDR3 region has 13 residues. The CDR3, as DNA: TGTGCCAGTAGTATACGGTCCACCGAGGGCTACACCTTC. Amino acid sequence: CASSIRSTEGYTF.

V is TRBV7-9 and J is TRBJ1-4; 7 nucleotides line up with TRBD1. Germline loops: CDR1 SEHNR, CDR2 FQNEAQ (reference sequence). V lost 5 bases to trimming and J lost 3 bases; unmatched junction nucleotides: 3. This CDR3 is built from 14 residues. CDR3 coding DNA: TGTGCCAGCAGCCCCGACAGGGCTAATGAAAAACTGTTTTTT. Its translation is CASSPDRANEKLFF. The full variable domain, with the rest looked up from reference TRBV7-9 and TRBJ1-4, is DTGVSQNPRHKITKRGQNVTFRCDPISEHNRLYWYRQTLGQGPEFLTYFQNEAQLEKSRLLSDRFSAERPKGSFSTLEIQRTEQGDSAMYLCASSPDRANEKLFFGSGTQLSVL.

The genes are TRBV28 and TRBJ1-2; D is unclear. Germline V gives CDR1 MDHEN, CDR2 SYDVKM. The CDR3 totals 14 residues. Trimming removed 3 bases from V and 4 bases from J, with 12 bases in between. The CDR3 nucleotides read TGTGCCAGCAGTTTGCGCCAGGCCCGCTATGGCTACACCTTC. It yields the protein CASSLRQARYGYTF.

For this clone: In the same sample, other DNA sequences code for this CDR3. The J gene is TRBJ2-7, the V gene TRBV7-8, with D unresolved. Germline CDR1 SGHVS, CDR2 FQNEAQ. Trimming took off 9 bases at V and 4 bases at J, with 10 bases between the two ends. The CDR3 sequence is 11 residues long. The CDR3 coding sequence is TGTGCCAGTAGCCGACGGTACGAGCAGTACTTC. Translation gives CASSRRYEQYF.

The CDR3 coding sequence is TGTGCCAGCTCACCTACAGGGGAGTATGGCTACACCTTC. It codes for CASSPTGEYGYTF. This chain uses TRBV18 with TRBJ1-2, with 7 bases lining up with TRBD1. Germline values: CDR1 KGHSH, CDR2 LQKENI. This CDR3 spans 13 amino acids. V gave up 3 bases and J gave up 5 bases; unmatched junction bases: 3.

This chain joins TRBV18 and TRBJ2-7; TRBD1 agrees at 8 bases. Germline trimming cut 2 bases from V and 0 bases from J; bases unmatched to any gene: 0. The CDR3 length is 14 residues. In germline, CDR1 is KGHSH, CDR2 LQKENI. The CDR3 bases are TGTGCCAGCTCACCAGGGACAGGCTCCTACGAGCAGTACTTC. It codes for CASSPGTGSYEQYF.